The 13 T cell receptor beta chains listed next were all sequenced from one sample in a study of siplizumab effects on memory and regulatory T cells. Only in-frame clones appear in the TCRdb table, and some are missing; sequencing was by immunoSEQ multiplex PCR. Here the sample spans 100,000 or so clones, about 93% being singletons. Sequenced material: CD4+ T cells sorted from blood. Receptor source: a human donor in good health.

This rearrangement joins TRBV7-9 to TRBJ1-1; D remains unclear. The CDR3 covers 12 residues. Germline CDR1 SEHNR, CDR2 FQNEAQ (reference sequence). The V end lost 6 bases, the J end lost 6 bases, and 11 bases lay between the germline ends. CDR3 sequence (DNA): TGTGCCAGCAGGGGCCCTGGCGCTGAAGCTTTCTTT. Its translation: CASRGPGAEAFF.

The rearrangement joins TRBV4-2 to TRBJ2-2; D is unresolved. The CDR3 is 14 residues long. Germline values: CDR1 LGHNA, CDR2 YNFKEQ. Trimming removed 1 base at V and 2 bases at J, with 5 bases between. CDR3 loop: CASSQVGNTGELFF. As DNA, the CDR3 is TGTGCCAGCAGCCAAGTGGGAAACACCGGGGAGCTGTTTTTT.

V usage is TRBV10-3 and J usage is TRBJ2-5; D gene uncertain. Trimming left V 0 bases short and J 5 bases short, with 10 bases between. The CDR3 is made up of 14 amino acids. Germline loops: CDR1 ENHRY, CDR2 SYGVKD. The CDR3 loop is CAISESWGGETQYF. The CDR3 nucleotides are TGTGCCATCAGTGAGTCTTGGGGTGGGGAGACCCAGTACTTC.

CDR3 loop: CASARSGLGEKLFF. CDR3 DNA sequence: TGTGCCAGCGCCCGGAGCGGTTTGGGTGAAAAACTGTTTTTT. The J gene is TRBJ1-4, the V gene TRBV27, with unresolved D. CDR3 length equals 14 residues. V lost 8 bases and J lost 7, with 17 bases in between. Germline CDR1 reads MNHEY; CDR2 reads SMNVEV (reference sequence).

This clone occurred once. The chain combines TRBV25-1 with TRBJ1-5; D perhaps matches TRBD1 (6 bases). This CDR3 region has 14 residues. Trimming removed 5 bases at V and 4 bases at J, with 12 bases between. Germline loops: CDR1 MGHDK, CDR2 SYGVNS. CDR3 DNA: TGTGCCAGCAGTCAAACAGGGTCAAATCAGCCCCAGCATTTT. Protein product: CASSQTGSNQPQHF. Drawing the rest from reference TRBV25-1 and TRBJ1-5, the complete variable domain is EADIYQTPRYLVIGTGKKITLECSQTMGHDKMYWYQQDPGMELHLIHYSYGVNSTEKGDLSSESTVSRIRTEHFPLTLESARPSHTSQYLCASSQTGSNQPQHFGDGTRLSIL.

In the case of this clone: The junction differs from germline at one of its ends, possibly a read error. The chain combines TRBV7-8 with TRBJ2-3, with 9 positions matching TRBD2. The CDR3 consists of 15 residues. The V gene's germline CDR1 is SGHVS and CDR2 FQNEAQ. CDR3 region: CASSLSGTSKDTQYF. CDR3 in DNA: TGTGCCAGCAGCTTGTCCGGGACTAGCAAAGATACGCAGTATTTT.

The chain has TRBV30 and TRBJ1-5; the D gene is possibly TRBD1 (6 bases). The CDR3 has 14 amino acids. Germline V gives CDR1 GTSNPN, CDR2 SVGIG (reference sequence). V shed 4 bases and J shed 2 bases, with 12 bases lying between them. CDR3 sequence (DNA): TGTGCCTGGAATAGTGGGGGCGGCAATCAGCCCCAGCATTTT. Its protein product is CAWNSGGGNQPQHF.

This chain uses TRBV5-1 with TRBJ2-7, with unresolved D. Germline CDR1 SGHRS, CDR2 YFSETQ. With 4 bases removed from V and 1 base from J, the gap between germline ends came to 9 bases. The length of the CDR3 is 13 residues. CDR3 loop: CASSGPGSYEQYF. CDR3 DNA sequence: TGCGCCAGCAGCGGGCCAGGTTCCTACGAGCAGTACTTC.

The V gene is TRBV30, the J gene TRBJ1-5; 8 bases are shared with TRBD1. The V and J ends lost 2 bases and 2 bases, in that order; junction bases with no gene match: 2. The germline CDR1 and CDR2 sequences are GTSNPN and SVGIG (reference sequence). CDR3 length: 14 residues. The CDR3 DNA reads as TGTGCCTGGAGTAAGGGACAGGGCAATCAGCCCCAGCATTTT. It encodes CAWSKGQGNQPQHF.

The V call is TRBV5-1, the J call TRBJ2-3, with D hard to call. CDR1 SGHRS and CDR2 YFSETQ come from the germline V gene. The CDR3 has 15 residues. Between the trimmed V and J ends, which lost 1 base and 2 bases, there was a span of 11 bases. CDR3 amino acids: CASSLTHRDTDTQYF. CDR3 in DNA: TGCGCCAGCAGCTTGACCCACCGCGACACAGATACGCAGTATTTT.

This sequence joins TRBV6-6 and TRBJ2-5, with 7 bases that match TRBD2. The CDR3 has 14 residues. Germline assignment: CDR1 MNHNY and CDR2 SVGAGI (reference sequence). The J segment lost 1 base and the V segment lost 5 bases, leaving 4 bases of the junction unmatched. In nucleotides, the CDR3 is TGTGCCAGCAGTCCGGGGGGACTCCAAGAGACCCAGTACTTC. Translated, it gives CASSPGGLQETQYF.

This chain uses TRBV4-1 with TRBJ1-3, with 9 bases aligning to TRBD1. CDR3 length: 16 amino acids. From germline, CDR1 is MGHRA and CDR2 YSYEKL. The V gene end was trimmed by 1 base and the J gene end by 8 bases; junction bases not matched to a gene: 9. CDR3 sequence: CASSQVPGQGIDTIYF. The CDR3 region has the DNA TGCGCCAGCAGCCAAGTTCCGGGACAGGGCATTGACACCATATATTTT.

The chain links TRBV7-9 to TRBJ1-1; D gene uncertain. The germline V and J ends were trimmed by 7 bases and 1 base, with 10 bases remaining between them. Germline CDR1 and CDR2: SEHNR and FQNEAQ (reference sequence). This CDR3 is 13 amino acids long. The CDR3 reads CASKWQENTEAFF. The CDR3 nucleotides read TGTGCCAGCAAATGGCAGGAGAACACTGAAGCTTTCTTT.